This entry describes one T cell receptor (beta chain). Its antigen is currently unknown. This sample stems from a study of T cell responses to AZD1222 COVID-19 vaccine. Notes on the study in general: Females outnumbered males among donors, who were mostly white British; clonal diversity was possibly underestimated. At baseline, seropositivity was found in only a handful of AZD1222 recipients. A rise in Spike-specific TCR breadth and depth followed two AZD1222 doses. Across spike, vaccine-associated CD4 TCRs were found, dominant at 160-218 and 743-854.

Trimming took off 5 bases at V and 0 bases at J, with 13 bases between the two ends. This CDR3 contains 16 residues. Germline-derived CDR1 and CDR2 are SEHNR and FQNEAQ (reference sequence). TCRdb keeps only in-frame clones here, not all; method: immunoSEQ multiplex PCR. The repertoire holds around 180,000 clones, with approximately 94% as singletons. The specimen was peripheral blood, collected 28 days after the second AZD1222 dose. This clonotype was sampled from an adult who received the AZD1222 COVID-19 vaccine. The gene calls are TRBV7-9 and TRBJ1-4; no clear D gene. DNA of the CDR3: TGTGCCAGCAGCCACCGGCTGGGCACAACTAATGAAAAACTGTTTTTT. Its translation: CASSHRLGTTNEKLFF.